A single T cell receptor beta chain is shown here with its context. No antigen is known for it. PCR involved 60 Vbeta and 13 Jbeta primers. Using immunoSEQ multiplex PCR, the repertoire was profiled, and TCRdb retains in-frame clones only, with some absent. The table lists 200,000 to 250,000 clones, about 89% of them singletons. This sample was taken from a study of cytomegalovirus exposure and HLA in healthy donors. Findings of the study overall: Common viral pathogens were later found to be apparently linked to several of the most significant clusters. Relative to the approximately 630-donor mean, N-insertions were reportedly fewer in an Asian-associated ancestry cluster in a later analysis. Some V segments, including TRBV6-2 and TRBV6-3, were excluded as indistinguishable.

The CDR3 runs 15 residues. Per the germline V gene, CDR1 is SGHVS and CDR2 is FNYEAQ. Trimming stripped 5 bases from V and 2 bases from J, with 12 bases between. There were likely unrecorded immune exposures, though donors were nominally healthy when sampled. The V call is TRBV7-6, the J call TRBJ2-2, with D tentatively TRBD1 (5 bases). This clonotype was sampled from a woman in her late teens or twenties in good health and CMV-seronegative. Sequencing was done on a sample of PBMCs. CDR3 sequence: CASSAQVFNTGELFF. In DNA form, the CDR3 reads TGTGCCAGCAGCGCACAGGTTTTTAACACCGGGGAGCTGTTTTTT.